This TCR beta chain stems from a study of PD-L1 blockade in urothelial cancer. Study-wide context: Prior chemotherapy ranged from 0 to 3 regimens per patient.

Germline CDR1 reads MNHEY; CDR2 reads SVGAGI. The V segment lost 7 bases and the J segment 7 bases; nucleotides outside the gene matches: 9. The CDR3 is 14 residues long. Regarding time point: pretreatment peripheral blood. The protocol was immunoSEQ multiplex PCR, while the TCRdb copy is restricted to in-frame clones and leaves out a portion. This table has 48,000 or so clones, around 88% appearing once. The input for sequencing was PBMCs, taken around atezolizumab (anti-PD-L1) treatment. This clonotype was obtained from a woman aged 55-70 years with urothelial cancer. The V gene is TRBV6-5, the J gene TRBJ1-4; 7 nucleotides align to TRBD1. The CDR3 region is CASKTTGRAEKLFF. Here the CDR3 DNA reads TGTGCCAGCAAGACGACAGGGCGTGCTGAAAAACTGTTTTTT.